The text below deals with one T cell receptor beta chain. Antigen unknown. V lost 3 bases and J lost 5; bases outside the gene matches: 6. Germline assignment: CDR1 KGHSH and CDR2 LQKENI. The CDR3 runs to 15 residues. This entry comes from a study of siplizumab effects on memory and regulatory T cells. Using immunoSEQ multiplex PCR, the repertoire was profiled, and TCRdb retains in-frame clones only, with some absent. The table lists about 100,000 clones, approximately 91% of them singletons, with over 0.12% in the top ten. Study-level findings and limits: Proliferating siplizumab-cultured Tregs lacked confirmed suppressive function. Poor capture below about 10^-5 frequency left most alloreactive clones unmapped to unstimulated subsets.

The rearrangement uses TRBV18 and TRBJ1-5, with 8 bases identical to TRBD1. This clonotype was sampled from a human donor in good health. Source material: CD4+ T cells sorted from blood. In nucleotides, the CDR3 is TGTGCCAGCTCACCTTCTCCGGACAGGGATCAGCCCCAGCATTTT. Its translation: CASSPSPDRDQPQHF.